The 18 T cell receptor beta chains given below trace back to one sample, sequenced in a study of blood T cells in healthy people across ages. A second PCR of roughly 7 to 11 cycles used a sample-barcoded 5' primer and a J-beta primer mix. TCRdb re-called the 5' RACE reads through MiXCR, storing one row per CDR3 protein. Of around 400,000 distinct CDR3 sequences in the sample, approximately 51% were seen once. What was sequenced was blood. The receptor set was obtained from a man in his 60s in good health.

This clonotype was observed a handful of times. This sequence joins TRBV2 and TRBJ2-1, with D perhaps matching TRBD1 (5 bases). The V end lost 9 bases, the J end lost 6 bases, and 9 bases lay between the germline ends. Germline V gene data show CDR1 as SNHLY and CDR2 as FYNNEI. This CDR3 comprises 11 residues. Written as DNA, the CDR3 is TGTGCCAGACAGCAGGGCAATGAGCAGTTCTTC. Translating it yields CARQQGNEQFF.

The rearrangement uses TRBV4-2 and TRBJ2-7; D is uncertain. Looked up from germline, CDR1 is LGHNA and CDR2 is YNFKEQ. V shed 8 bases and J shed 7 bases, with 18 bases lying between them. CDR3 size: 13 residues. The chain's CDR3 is CASRATEKREQYF. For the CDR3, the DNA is TGTGCCAGCCGAGCCACCGAAAAACGGGAGCAGTACTTC.

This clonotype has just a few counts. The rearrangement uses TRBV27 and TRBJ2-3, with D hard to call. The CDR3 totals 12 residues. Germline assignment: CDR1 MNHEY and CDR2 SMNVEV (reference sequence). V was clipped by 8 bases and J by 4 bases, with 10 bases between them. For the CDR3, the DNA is TGTGCCAGCTGGAGTAGGGCAGATACGCAGTATTTT. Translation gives CASWSRADTQYF.

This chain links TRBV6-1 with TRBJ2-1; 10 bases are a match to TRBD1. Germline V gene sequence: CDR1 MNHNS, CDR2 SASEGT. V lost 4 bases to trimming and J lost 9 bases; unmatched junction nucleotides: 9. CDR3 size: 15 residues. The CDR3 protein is CASSASGTGASEQFF. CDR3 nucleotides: TGTGCCAGCAGTGCCAGTGGGACAGGGGCCTCTGAGCAGTTCTTC.

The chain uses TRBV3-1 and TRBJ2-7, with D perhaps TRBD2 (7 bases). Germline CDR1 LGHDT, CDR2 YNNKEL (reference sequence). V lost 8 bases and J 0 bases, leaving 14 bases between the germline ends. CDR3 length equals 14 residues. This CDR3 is CASAKGGSSYEQYF. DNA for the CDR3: TGTGCCAGCGCAAAGGGGGGGTCCTCCTACGAGCAGTACTTC.

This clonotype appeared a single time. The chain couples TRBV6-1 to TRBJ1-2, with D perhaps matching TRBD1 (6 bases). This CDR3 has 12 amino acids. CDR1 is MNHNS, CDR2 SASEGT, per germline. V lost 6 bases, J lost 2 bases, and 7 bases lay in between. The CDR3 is CASRDRNYGYTF. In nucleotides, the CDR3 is TGTGCCAGCAGAGACAGGAACTATGGCTACACCTTC.

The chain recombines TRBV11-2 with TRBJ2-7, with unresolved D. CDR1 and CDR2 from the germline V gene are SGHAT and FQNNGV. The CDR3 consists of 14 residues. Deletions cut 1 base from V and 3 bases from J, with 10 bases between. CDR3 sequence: CASSLVDGSYEQYF. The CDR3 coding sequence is TGTGCCAGCAGCTTAGTCGACGGCAGCTACGAGCAGTACTTC.

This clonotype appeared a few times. CDR3 in DNA: TGTGCCAGCTCACCGGTAGATTACAATGAGCAGTTCTTC. Translating it yields CASSPVDYNEQFF. The rearrangement uses TRBV18 and TRBJ2-1, with D uncertain. The CDR3 sequence is 13 residues long. V was trimmed by 3 bases and J by 4 bases, leaving 7 bases between them. CDR1 and CDR2 (germline): KGHSH, LQKENI.

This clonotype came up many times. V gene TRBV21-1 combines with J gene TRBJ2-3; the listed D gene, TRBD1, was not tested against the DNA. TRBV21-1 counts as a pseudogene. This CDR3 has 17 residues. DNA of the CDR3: TGTGCCAGCAGCACGGACAGGGGCCGAAATTACACAGATACGCAGTATTTT. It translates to CASSTDRGRNYTDTQYF.

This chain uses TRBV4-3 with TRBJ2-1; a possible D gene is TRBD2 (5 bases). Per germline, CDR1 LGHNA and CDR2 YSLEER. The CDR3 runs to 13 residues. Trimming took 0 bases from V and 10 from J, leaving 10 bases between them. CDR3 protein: CASSQDGSGEQFF. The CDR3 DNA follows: TGCGCCAGCAGCCAAGATGGGAGCGGAGAGCAGTTCTTC.

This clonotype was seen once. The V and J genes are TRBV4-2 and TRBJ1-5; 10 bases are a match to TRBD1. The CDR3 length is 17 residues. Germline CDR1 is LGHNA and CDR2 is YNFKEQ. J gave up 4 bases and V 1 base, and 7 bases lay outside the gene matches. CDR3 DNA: TGTGCCAGCAGCCAAGGGTACCGGGACAGGGGTAATCAGCCCCAGCATTTT. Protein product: CASSQGYRDRGNQPQHF.

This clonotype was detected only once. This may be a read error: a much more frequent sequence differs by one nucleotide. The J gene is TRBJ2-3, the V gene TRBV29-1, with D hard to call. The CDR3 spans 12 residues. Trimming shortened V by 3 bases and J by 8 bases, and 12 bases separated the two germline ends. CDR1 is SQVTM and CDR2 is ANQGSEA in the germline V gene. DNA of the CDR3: TGCAGCGTTGATAGTTGGGAAGGTACGCAGTATTTT. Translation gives CSVDSWEGTQYF.

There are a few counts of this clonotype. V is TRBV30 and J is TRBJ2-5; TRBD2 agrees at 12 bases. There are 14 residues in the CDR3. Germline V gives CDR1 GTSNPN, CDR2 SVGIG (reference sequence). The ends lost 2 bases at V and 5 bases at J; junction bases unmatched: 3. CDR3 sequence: CAWSRLAGVETQYF. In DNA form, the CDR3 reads TGTGCCTGGAGTCGACTAGCGGGAGTGGAGACCCAGTACTTC.

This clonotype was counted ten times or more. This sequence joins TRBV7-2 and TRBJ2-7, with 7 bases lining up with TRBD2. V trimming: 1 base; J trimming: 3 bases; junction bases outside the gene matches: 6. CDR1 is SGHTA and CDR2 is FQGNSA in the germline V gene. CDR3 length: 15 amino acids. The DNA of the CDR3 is TGTGCCAGCAGCTTAGAGTGGGGCGGGAGCTACGAGCAGTACTTC. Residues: CASSLEWGGSYEQYF.

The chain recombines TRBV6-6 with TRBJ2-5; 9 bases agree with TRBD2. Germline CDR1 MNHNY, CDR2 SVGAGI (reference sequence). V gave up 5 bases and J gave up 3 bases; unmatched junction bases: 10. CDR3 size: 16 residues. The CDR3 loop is CASSLAGSATKETQYF. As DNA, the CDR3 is TGTGCCAGCAGTCTAGCGGGGTCGGCCACAAAAGAGACCCAGTACTTC.

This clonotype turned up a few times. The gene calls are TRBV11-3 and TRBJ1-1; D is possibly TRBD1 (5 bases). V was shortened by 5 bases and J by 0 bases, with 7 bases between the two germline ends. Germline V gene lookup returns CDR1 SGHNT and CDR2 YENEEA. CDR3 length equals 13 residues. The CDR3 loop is CASSATVNTEAFF. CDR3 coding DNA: TGTGCCAGCAGCGCGACAGTGAACACTGAAGCTTTCTTT.

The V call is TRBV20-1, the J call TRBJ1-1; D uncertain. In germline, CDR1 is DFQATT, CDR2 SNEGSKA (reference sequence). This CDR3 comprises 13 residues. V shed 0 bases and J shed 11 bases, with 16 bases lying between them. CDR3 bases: TGCAGTGCTAGAGATCCCGGCGGGTGCGGGGCTTTCTTT. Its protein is CSARDPGGCGAFF.

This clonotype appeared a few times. The chain's CDR3 is CASSEGRGAYNEQYF. CDR3 nucleotide sequence: TGTGCCAGCAGTGAGGGCAGGGGGGCCTACAATGAGCAGTACTTC. V and J are TRBV25-1 and TRBJ2-1, with a tentative D call TRBD1 (7 bases). TRBJ2-7 explains the end of the DNA better; the J call may be wrong. CDR1 MGHDK and CDR2 SYGVNS come from the germline V gene. The CDR3 is 15 residues long.